This T cell receptor beta chain is drawn from a study of blood T cell repertoires in COVID-19. Study-level background: Samples taken during acute and convalescent COVID-19 were collected in the United States, Italy and Spain. Sample material is recorded as cDNA or gDNA derived from T cells, B-cell-depleted T cells, or PBMCs.

The germline CDR1 and CDR2 sequences are KGHSH and LQKENI. Trimming pared 1 base from V and 4 bases from J, leaving 7 bases between. The CDR3 extends over 13 amino acids. In the source study's methods: Quantification of nucleated cells was approximated via reference gene primer amplification. The method was immunoSEQ multiplex PCR; TCRdb's version includes in-frame clones alone and lacks a portion of them. The DNA gave D and trimming, while V, J and clone size come from that table. The sample contains approximately 500,000 clones, roughly 89% of which appear only once. Seattle-derived patients entered the study during active infection and were followed longitudinally.

This TCR was sampled from a woman aged 50 to 60 with COVID-19, enrolled during active disease. The chain joins TRBV18 to TRBJ1-2; D gene unclear. Sequencing was performed on peripheral blood. CDR3 in amino acids: CASSPQAGYGYTF. CDR3 DNA sequence: TGTGCCAGCTCACCACAGGCGGGCTATGGCTACACCTTC.